This is a list of T cell receptor beta chains from one sample in a study of response to subunit inactivated influenza vaccine. One entry per CDR3 protein, called by TCRdb with MiXCR from the RT-PCR reads. The profile shows around 300,000 distinct CDR3 sequences, 20% to 25% of them singletons. This sample comprised PBMCs from blood, obtained approximately 20 months after vaccination. All receptors derive from a man aged 50-75 years who received an inactivated influenza vaccine. CDR3s include the opening cysteine and the closing phenylalanine or tryptophan. Each record gives: CDR3 protein, CDR3 DNA, clone size, D gene, V gene, J gene. The D gene is left open where the match is weak. Only part of the rows carry a size: once, few, many, or a class if the clone is expanded.

CAWSVDFWREAYEQYF	TGTGCCTGGAGTGTAGATTTTTGGCGGGAGGCCTACGAGCAGTACTTC	-	TRBD2	TRBV30	TRBJ2-7
CASSRRGGGSTEAFF	TGTGCCAGCAGTCGCAGGGGGGGAGGTAGCACTGAAGCTTTCTTT	many	TRBD1	TRBV12-3/TRBV12-4	TRBJ1-1
CASTQGSGAFMEETQYF	TGTGCCAGCACTCAAGGGAGCGGGGCGTTTATGGAAGAGACCCAGTACTTC	few	TRBD2	TRBV12-3/TRBV12-4	TRBJ2-5
CASSQKQGNTEAFF	TGCGCCAGCAGCCAAAAACAGGGGAACACTGAAGCTTTCTTT	-	-	TRBV4-1	TRBJ1-1
CASSYGSPNLGNQPQHF	TGTGCCAGCAGCTACGGCAGTCCGAATCTTGGCAATCAGCCCCAGCATTTT	few	-	TRBV7-9	TRBJ1-5
CASRTRQGSYEQYF	TGTGCCAGCAGAACCCGACAGGGATCATACGAGCAGTACTTC	-	TRBD1	TRBV12-3/TRBV12-4	TRBJ2-7
CSGLGDRAKNIQYF	TGCAGTGGACTAGGGGATAGAGCCAAAAACATTCAGTACTTC	-	-	TRBV20-1	TRBJ2-4
CASSEYRAGQPQHF	TGTGCCAGCAGCGAATACAGGGCTGGGCAGCCCCAGCATTTT	many	-	TRBV7-2	TRBJ1-5
CASSFRGAQNNEQFF	TGTGCCAGCAGCTTCCGCGGGGCTCAGAACAATGAGCAGTTCTTC	-	-	TRBV7-9	TRBJ2-1
CASSLDAYTQYF	TGCGCCAGCAGCTTGGACGCCTATACGCAGTATTTT	-	-	TRBV5-1	TRBJ2-3
CASSQVEGGENSPLHF	TGTGCCAGCAGCCAAGTTGAGGGAGGGGAGAATTCACCCCTCCACTTT	few	-	TRBV4-2	TRBJ1-6
CASSPGIGGSRGPHPTNYGYTF	TGTGCCAGCAGTCCAGGAATAGGTGGCTCCAGGGGCCCTCATCCCACTAACTATGGCTACACCTTC	-	-	TRBV28	TRBJ1-2
CASSVITGTDTQYF	TGTGCCAGCAGCGTCATAACAGGCACAGATACGCAGTATTTT	-	-	TRBV7-9	TRBJ2-3
CASSFSGSLNTGELFF	TGTGCCAGCAGCTTTAGCGGGTCGTTGAACACCGGGGAGCTGTTTTTT	few	TRBD2	TRBV7-3	TRBJ2-2
CASSQEESKNTEAFF	TGCGCCAGCAGCCAAGAGGAGAGCAAGAACACTGAAGCTTTCTTT	few	-	TRBV4-3	TRBJ1-1
CSALGQGRQETQYF	TGCAGTGCTCTCGGGCAGGGTCGGCAAGAGACCCAGTACTTC	-	-	TRBV20-1	TRBJ2-5
CASSQEGLAGARQFF	TGCGCCAGCAGCCAAGAAGGACTAGCGGGAGCTAGGCAGTTCTTC	many	TRBD2	TRBV4-3	TRBJ2-1
CASTRTALNTEAFF	TGTGCCAGCACCCGGACAGCCTTGAACACTGAAGCTTTCTTT	-	-	TRBV9	TRBJ1-1
CASSFRGSNNSPLHF	TGTGCCAGCAGTTTTAGAGGTTCCAATAATTCACCCCTCCACTTT	many	-	TRBV12-3/TRBV12-4	TRBJ1-6
CASSQDGAGGEYEQYF	TGCGCCAGCAGCCAAGATGGAGCGGGGGGGGAGTACGAGCAGTACTTC	-	TRBD2	TRBV4-3	TRBJ2-7
CASSLIGTRPYEQYF	TGTGCCAGCAGCTTAATCGGGACTAGGCCCTACGAGCAGTACTTC	-	TRBD2	TRBV7-3	TRBJ2-7
CSVFQETQYF	TGCAGCGTTTTCCAAGAGACCCAGTACTTC	-	-	TRBV29-1	TRBJ2-5
CASSFNYLTGGRGYTF	TGTGCCAGCAGTTTCAACTACCTGACAGGGGGAAGAGGCTACACCTTC	few	TRBD1	TRBV27	TRBJ1-2
CASSVFTGAHEAFF	TGTGCCAGCAGCGTATTTACAGGGGCCCATGAAGCTTTCTTT	few	TRBD1	TRBV7-9	TRBJ1-1
CASSPPLAQGRVQPQHF	TGTGCCAGCTCACCACCACTCGCACAGGGACGGGTTCAGCCCCAGCATTTT	few	-	TRBV18	TRBJ1-5
CASSSGGPRWTGELFF	TGTGCCAGCAGTTCGGGGGGACCCCGATGGACCGGGGAGCTGTTTTTT	-	TRBD2	TRBV28	TRBJ2-2
CASSLAPQGFAEAFF	TGCGCCAGCAGCTTGGCCCCACAGGGTTTCGCTGAAGCTTTCTTT	few	-	TRBV5-1	TRBJ1-1
CASSLDRRGGYTF	TGTGCCAGCAGCTTGGACAGGCGTGGGGGCTACACCTTC	few	-	TRBV5-4	TRBJ1-2
CASSEMAANTGELFF	TGTGCCAGTAGTGAAATGGCGGCGAACACCGGGGAGCTGTTTTTT	few	-	TRBV19	TRBJ2-2
CSASRAQETQYF	TGCAGTGCTAGTAGGGCCCAAGAGACCCAGTACTTC	few	-	TRBV20-1	TRBJ2-5
CASSQQRDLSF	TGTGCCAGCAGCCAGCAGAGGGACTTAAGTTTT	many	-	TRBV4-2	TRBJ1-3
CSVVEGGTDTQYF	TGCAGCGTTGTGGAGGGGGGGACAGATACGCAGTATTTT	-	-	TRBV29-1	TRBJ2-3
CASTWAGNGYTF	TGTGCCAGCACATGGGCAGGGAATGGCTACACCTTC	-	-	TRBV5-5	TRBJ1-2
CASSFAIQGTEAFF	TGTGCCAGCAGCTTCGCTATACAGGGGACTGAAGCTTTCTTT	-	TRBD1	TRBV7-2	TRBJ1-1
CASGWRGRSNQPQHF	TGTGCCAGCGGATGGAGGGGGCGAAGCAATCAGCCCCAGCATTTT	few	TRBD1	TRBV12-3/TRBV12-4	TRBJ1-5
CAISRTGKKYGYTF	TGTGCCATCAGTCGGACAGGGAAAAAGTATGGCTACACCTTC	few	TRBD1	TRBV10-3	TRBJ1-2
CASSVFGGNMNTGELFF	TGTGCCAGCAGCGTATTTGGAGGGAATATGAACACCGGGGAGCTGTTTTTT	-	-	TRBV9	TRBJ2-2
CASSQQVATNEKLFF	TGCGCCAGCAGCCAACAGGTGGCAACTAATGAAAAACTGTTTTTT	few	-	TRBV4-1	TRBJ1-4
CSAGNAGGTDTQYF	TGCAGTGCTGGGAACGCGGGGGGCACAGATACGCAGTATTTT	many	TRBD2	TRBV20-1	TRBJ2-3
CAISLSGRSTGELFF	TGTGCCATCAGTCTTAGCGGGAGAAGCACCGGGGAGCTGTTTTTT	few	TRBD2	TRBV10-3	TRBJ2-2
CASSYARSGELFF	TGTGCCAGCAGTTACGCTAGATCCGGGGAGCTGTTTTTT	-	-	TRBV6-5	TRBJ2-2
CASSPSHGYGYTF	TGTGCCAGCAGCCCGTCCCACGGATATGGCTACACCTTC	-	-	TRBV25-1	TRBJ1-2
CASSLLFGTGAQNQPQHF	TGTGCCAGCAGCTTATTATTTGGGACAGGGGCGCAGAATCAGCCCCAGCATTTT	few	TRBD1	TRBV11-2	TRBJ1-5
CASSLLAGRQETQYF	TGTGCCAGCAGTTTACTAGCGGGGCGGCAAGAGACCCAGTACTTC	-	TRBD2	TRBV12-3/TRBV12-4	TRBJ2-5
CASSLEPGHTEAFF	TGCGCCAGCAGCTTGGAACCGGGGCACACTGAAGCTTTCTTT	many	-	TRBV5-1	TRBJ1-1
CCARGWTSGKNTGELFF	TGCTGTGCTAGGGGTTGGACTAGCGGGAAGAACACCGGGGAGCTGTTTTTT	-	TRBD2	TRBV20-1	TRBJ2-2
CASRGDSAGGRNEQFF	TGTGCCAGCAGGGGGGATAGCGCGGGAGGGAGGAATGAGCAGTTCTTC	once	TRBD2	TRBV2	TRBJ2-1
CASSKRFPGYSYNEQFF	TGTGCCAGCAGCAAAAGGTTTCCGGGTTACTCCTACAATGAGCAGTTCTTC	-	-	TRBV21-1	TRBJ2-1